Presented here are 3 T cell receptor beta chains from one specimen sequenced in a study of blood T cell repertoires in COVID-19. Only in-frame clones appear in the TCRdb table, and some are missing; sequencing was by immunoSEQ multiplex PCR. The data show hundreds of thousands of clones, about 80% seen once. The sequencing sample was made of peripheral blood. The origin of the receptors is a woman at least 80 years old with acute or convalescent COVID-19.

The chain links TRBV7-2 to TRBJ1-5, with 7 bases that match TRBD1. Trimming took 4 bases from V and 0 from J; bases not matched to a gene: 12. Germline loops: CDR1 SGHTA, CDR2 FQGNSA. This CDR3 region has 18 residues. The CDR3 reads CASSSSARQGTSNQPQHF. As DNA, the CDR3 is TGTGCCAGCAGCTCCTCCGCCCGACAGGGAACTAGCAATCAGCCCCAGCATTTT.

The rearrangement links TRBV5-6 to TRBJ2-2; D possibly corresponds to TRBD1 (5 bases). Deletions cut 5 bases from V and 5 bases from J, with 7 bases between. The CDR3 runs to 12 residues. Germline CDR1 SGHDT, CDR2 YYEEEE. CDR3 in DNA: TGTGCCAGCAGAGCAGGGACCGGGGAGCTGTTTTTT. Translating it yields CASRAGTGELFF. The entire variable domain, with the rest obtained from reference TRBV5-6 and TRBJ2-2, is as follows: DAGVTQSPTHLIKTRGQQVTLRCSPKSGHDTVSWYQQALGQGPQFIFQYYEEEERQRGNFPDRFSGHQFPNYSSELNVNALLLGDSALYLCASRAGTGELFFGEGSRLTVL.

The CDR3, as DNA: TGTGCCAGCAGGGAGACTAGCGGGGGGGCTAGGGCAGATACGCAGTATTTT. Protein: CASRETSGGARADTQYF. The V and J genes are TRBV2 and TRBJ2-3; 14 bases line up with TRBD2. The V gene end was trimmed by 6 bases and the J gene end by 4 bases; junction bases not matched to a gene: 9. This CDR3 has 17 residues. Germline V gene data show CDR1 as SNHLY and CDR2 as FYNNEI.